This TCR beta chain was sequenced in a study of siplizumab effects on memory and regulatory T cells (dated by TCRdb to between 2018 and 2021). Broadly, across the study: The study looked at the effect of siplizumab, an anti-CD2 antibody, on alloreactive T-cell subsets in allogeneic mixed lymphocyte reactions made from human PBMCs.

Concerning this clone: Which antigen it targets is not known. No base qualities exist here, and no much larger clone lies one base off it.

Sequences SGHNT (CDR1) and YYREEE (CDR2) are obtained from the germline V gene (reference sequence). From the cysteine up to the phenylalanine, the CDR3 has a length of 16 residues. The entry retains the CDR3 DNA only, 48 bases that are in frame from base 1. Relative to germline, V is missing 2 bases and J is missing 7 bases, with 14 bases of the junction outside any gene match. Libraries came from the immunoSEQ multiplex PCR assay. Each sample had some 96,000 TCR templates assayed by the deep sequencing platform. Genomic DNA extracted from sorted T cells was used for TCRbeta CDR3 sequencing. Per the original workflow: The R programming language was used for clonal analysis of TCRbeta CDR3 data. Comparing unstimulated samples against CFSE-low samples taken after the reaction was how alloreactive CD4+ and CD8+ clones were defined. By matching sequences to the repertoires of sorted unstimulated Treg and non-Treg cells, each alloreactive CD4+ clone was assigned a regulatory or non-regulatory origin. TCRdb mirrors the immuneACCESS table, restricted to in-frame sequences. Some clones are absent from its copies; in checked studies, under half trace to an unresolved V gene, and the reason for the others is unknown. The V and J calls and clone size were taken over from that table, and D and trimming were inferred from the DNA. Here the sample has approximately 100,000 clones; roughly 94% occur a single time. 0.55% to 0.85% of the sample comes from the top ten.

Sorted unstimulated T cells, along with proliferating T cells recovered from mixed lymphocyte reactions, underwent TCRbeta CDR3 sequencing. Fresh whole blood from ten HLA-typed healthy donors was used as the source from which PBMCs were isolated. Unstimulated CD4+ regulatory T cells were FACS-sorted to map the origin of alloreactive clones. Results and caveats for the whole study, not just this receptor: Whether proliferating Tregs from siplizumab cultures were suppressive was not functionally confirmed. For roughly 75-95% of proliferating CD4+ or CD8+ clones, no naive or memory phenotype could be assigned. Siplizumab significantly reduced the cumulative frequency of alloreactive sequences traceable to unstimulated CD4+ memory T cells. Among mappable alloreactive CD4+ clones, an average Treg-derived fraction of almost 70% was observed with siplizumab, compared with 26.9% in control reactions. Unstimulated naive T cells appeared to be more diverse than memory T cells, and naive cells seemed to make a substantial contribution to the alloresponse. Sequences below about 10^-5 frequency were poorly captured, so only a minor fraction of alloreactive clones could be mapped to unstimulated subsets.

The clonotype comes from a human donor in good health. The sample consisted of Tregs sorted from blood. The chain is encoded by TRBV5-4 joined to TRBJ2-7; TRBD2 aligns with 8 central bases. DNA sequence: TGTGCCAGCAGCTTTGGTACTAGCGGAGCCCTTGGTGAGCAGTACTTC. The resulting protein is CASSFGTSGALGEQYF.